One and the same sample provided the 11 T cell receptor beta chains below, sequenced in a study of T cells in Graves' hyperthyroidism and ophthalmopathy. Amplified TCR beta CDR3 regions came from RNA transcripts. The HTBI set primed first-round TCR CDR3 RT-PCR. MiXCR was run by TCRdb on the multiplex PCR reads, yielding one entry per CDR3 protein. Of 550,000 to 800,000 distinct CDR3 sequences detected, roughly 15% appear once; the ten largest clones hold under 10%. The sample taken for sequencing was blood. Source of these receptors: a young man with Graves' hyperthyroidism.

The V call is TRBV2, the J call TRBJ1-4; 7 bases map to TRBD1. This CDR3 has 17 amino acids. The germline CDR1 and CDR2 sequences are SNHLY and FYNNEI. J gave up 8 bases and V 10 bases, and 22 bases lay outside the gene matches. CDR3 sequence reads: CATTAAGTVGKYEKLFF. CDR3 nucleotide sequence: TGTGCCACCACGGCAGCCGGGACAGTCGGGAAGTACGAAAAACTGTTTTTT.

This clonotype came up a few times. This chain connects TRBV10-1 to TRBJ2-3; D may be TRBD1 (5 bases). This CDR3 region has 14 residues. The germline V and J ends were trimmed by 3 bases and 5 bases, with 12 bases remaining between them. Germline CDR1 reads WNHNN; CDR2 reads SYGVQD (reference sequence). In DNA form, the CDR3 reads TGCGCCAGCAGTGACCAGGGATGGGGAGATACGCAGTATTTT. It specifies CASSDQGWGDTQYF.

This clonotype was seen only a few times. The CDR3, as DNA: TGTGCCAGCAGCTTGGCCGGGTCAAGGGACAGGGGAGTATGGGGCTACACCTTC. Translated: CASSLAGSRDRGVWGYTF. V is TRBV5-5 and J is TRBJ1-2; 10 bases fit TRBD1. Germline V gives CDR1 SGHKS, CDR2 YYEKEE (reference sequence). J lost 8 bases, V lost 0 bases, and 16 bases had no gene match. The CDR3 contains 18 residues.

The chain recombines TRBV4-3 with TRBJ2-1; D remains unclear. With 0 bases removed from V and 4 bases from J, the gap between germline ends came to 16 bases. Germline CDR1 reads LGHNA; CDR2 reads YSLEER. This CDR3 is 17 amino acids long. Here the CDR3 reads CASSQDRASIFYNEQFF. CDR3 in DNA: TGCGCCAGCAGCCAAGATCGGGCTAGTATTTTTTACAATGAGCAGTTCTTC.

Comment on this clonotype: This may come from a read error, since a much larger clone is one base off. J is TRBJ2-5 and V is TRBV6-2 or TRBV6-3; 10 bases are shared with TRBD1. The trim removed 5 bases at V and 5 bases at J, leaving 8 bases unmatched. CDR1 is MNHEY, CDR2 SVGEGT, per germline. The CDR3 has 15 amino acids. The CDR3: CASSPRQGAVETQYF. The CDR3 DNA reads TGTGCCAGCAGTCCCAGACAGGGGGCTGTGGAGACCCAGTACTTC.

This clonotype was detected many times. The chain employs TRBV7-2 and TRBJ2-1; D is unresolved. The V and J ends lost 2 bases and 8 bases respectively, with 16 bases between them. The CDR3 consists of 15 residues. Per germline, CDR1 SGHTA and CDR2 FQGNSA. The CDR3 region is CASSLRRSFRDEQFF. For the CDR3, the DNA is TGTGCCAGCAGCTTAAGGCGGTCGTTCCGCGATGAGCAGTTCTTC.

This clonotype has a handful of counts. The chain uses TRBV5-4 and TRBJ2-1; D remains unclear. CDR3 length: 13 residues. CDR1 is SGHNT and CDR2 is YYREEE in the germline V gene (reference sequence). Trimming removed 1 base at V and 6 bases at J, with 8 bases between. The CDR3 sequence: CASSLSGFNEQFF. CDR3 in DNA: TGTGCCAGCAGCTTGTCTGGATTCAATGAGCAGTTCTTC.

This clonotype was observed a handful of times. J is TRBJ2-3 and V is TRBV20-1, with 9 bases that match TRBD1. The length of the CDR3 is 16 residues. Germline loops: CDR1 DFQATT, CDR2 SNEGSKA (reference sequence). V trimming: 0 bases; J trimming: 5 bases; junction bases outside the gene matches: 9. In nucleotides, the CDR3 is TGCAGTGCTAGAGACTCCGGGACAGGGAGGGGAGATACGCAGTATTTT. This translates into CSARDSGTGRGDTQYF.

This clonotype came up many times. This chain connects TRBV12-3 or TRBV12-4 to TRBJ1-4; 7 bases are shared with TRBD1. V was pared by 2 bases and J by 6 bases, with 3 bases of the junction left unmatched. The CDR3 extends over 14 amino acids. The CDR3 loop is CASSLRQGDEKLFF. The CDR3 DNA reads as TGTGCCAGCAGTTTACGGCAGGGGGATGAAAAACTGTTTTTT.

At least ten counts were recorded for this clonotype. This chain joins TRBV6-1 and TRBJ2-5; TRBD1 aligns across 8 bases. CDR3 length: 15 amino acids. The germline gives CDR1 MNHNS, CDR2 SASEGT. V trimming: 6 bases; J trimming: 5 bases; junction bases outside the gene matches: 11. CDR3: CASSRQGAAYETQYF. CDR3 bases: TGTGCCAGCAGCCGCCAGGGGGCAGCCTACGAGACCCAGTACTTC.

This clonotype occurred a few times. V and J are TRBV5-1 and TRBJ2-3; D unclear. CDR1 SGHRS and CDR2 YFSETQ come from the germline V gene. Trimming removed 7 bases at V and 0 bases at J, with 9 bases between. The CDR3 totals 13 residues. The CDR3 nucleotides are TGCGCCAGCTCTATAGAGAGCACAGATACGCAGTATTTT. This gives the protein CASSIESTDTQYF. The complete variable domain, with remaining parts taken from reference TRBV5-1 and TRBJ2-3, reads KAGVTQTPRYLIKTRGQQVTLSCSPISGHRSVSWYQQTPGQGLQFLFEYFSETQRNKGNFPGRFSGRQFSNSRSEMNVSTLELGDSALYLCASSIESTDTQYFGPGTRLTVL.